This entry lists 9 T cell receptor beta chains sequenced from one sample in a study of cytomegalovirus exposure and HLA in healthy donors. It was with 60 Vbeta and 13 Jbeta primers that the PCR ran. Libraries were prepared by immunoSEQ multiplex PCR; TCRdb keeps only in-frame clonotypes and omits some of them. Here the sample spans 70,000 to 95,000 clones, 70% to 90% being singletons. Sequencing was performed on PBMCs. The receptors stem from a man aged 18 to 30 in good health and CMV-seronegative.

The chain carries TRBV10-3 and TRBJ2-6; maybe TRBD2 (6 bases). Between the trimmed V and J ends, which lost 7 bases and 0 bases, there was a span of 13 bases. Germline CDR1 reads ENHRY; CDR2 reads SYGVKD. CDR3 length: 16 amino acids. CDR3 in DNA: TGTGCCATCAAGGGGACTTTCTACTCTGGGGCCAACGTCCTGACTTTC. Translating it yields CAIKGTFYSGANVLTF.

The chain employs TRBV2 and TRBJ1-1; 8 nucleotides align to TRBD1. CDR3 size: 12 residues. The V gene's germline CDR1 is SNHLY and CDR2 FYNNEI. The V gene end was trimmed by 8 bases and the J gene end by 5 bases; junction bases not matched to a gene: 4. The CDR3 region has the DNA TGTGCCAGCCCAGGGGGCGCGACTGAAGCTTTCTTT. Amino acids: CASPGGATEAFF.

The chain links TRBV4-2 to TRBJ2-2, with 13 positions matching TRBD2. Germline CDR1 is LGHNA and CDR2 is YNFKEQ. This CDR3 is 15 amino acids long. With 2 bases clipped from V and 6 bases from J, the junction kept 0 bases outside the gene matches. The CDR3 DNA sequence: TGTGCCAGCAGCCAAACTAGCGGGGGGGCCGGGGAGCTGTTTTTT. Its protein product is CASSQTSGGAGELFF.

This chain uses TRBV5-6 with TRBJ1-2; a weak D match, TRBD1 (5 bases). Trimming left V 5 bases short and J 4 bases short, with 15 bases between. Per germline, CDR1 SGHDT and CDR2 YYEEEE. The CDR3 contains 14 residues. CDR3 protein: CASRPRAVTYGYTF. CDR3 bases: TGTGCCAGCAGACCCAGGGCGGTTACCTATGGCTACACCTTC.

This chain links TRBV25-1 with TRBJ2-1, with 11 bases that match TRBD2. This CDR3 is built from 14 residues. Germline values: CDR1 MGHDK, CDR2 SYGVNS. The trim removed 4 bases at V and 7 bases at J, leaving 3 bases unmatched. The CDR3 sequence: CASSGLAGRNEQFF. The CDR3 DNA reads TGTGCCAGCAGTGGACTAGCGGGGCGTAATGAGCAGTTCTTC.

The CDR3 nucleotides are TGTGCCAGCAGCCTTCGGACTGACAATGAGCAGTTCTTC. Its translation: CASSLRTDNEQFF. The chain is built from TRBV5-4 and TRBJ2-1; perhaps TRBD2 as D (5 bases). Germline lookup yields CDR1 SGHNT and CDR2 YYREEE (reference sequence). The CDR3 is 13 amino acids. Trimming removed 4 bases at V and 5 bases at J, with 10 bases between. The variable domain in full, with the rest retrieved from reference TRBV5-4 and TRBJ2-1, is ETGVTQSPTHLIKTRGQQVTLRCSSQSGHNTVSWYQQALGQGPQFIFQYYREEENGRGNFPPRFSGLQFPNYSSELNVNALELDDSALYLCASSLRTDNEQFFGPGTRLTVL.

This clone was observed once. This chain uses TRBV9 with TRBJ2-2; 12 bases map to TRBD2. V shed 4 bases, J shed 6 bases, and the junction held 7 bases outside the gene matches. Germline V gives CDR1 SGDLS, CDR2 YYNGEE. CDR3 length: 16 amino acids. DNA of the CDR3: TGTGCCAGCAGCTCCCGGACTAGCGGGGAATCCGGGGAGCTGTTTTTT. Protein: CASSSRTSGESGELFF.

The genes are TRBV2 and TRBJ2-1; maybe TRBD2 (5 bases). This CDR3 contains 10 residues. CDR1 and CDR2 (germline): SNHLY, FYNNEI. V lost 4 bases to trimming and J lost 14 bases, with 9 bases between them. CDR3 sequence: CASSGGPEFF. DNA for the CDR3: TGTGCCAGCAGTGGAGGGCCCGAGTTCTTC.

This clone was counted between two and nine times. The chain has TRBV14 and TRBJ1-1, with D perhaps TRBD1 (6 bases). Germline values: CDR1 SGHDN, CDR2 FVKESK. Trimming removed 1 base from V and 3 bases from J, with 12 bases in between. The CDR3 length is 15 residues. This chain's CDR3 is CASSQVAGADTEAFF. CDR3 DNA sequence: TGTGCCAGCAGCCAAGTCGCAGGGGCTGACACTGAAGCTTTCTTT.